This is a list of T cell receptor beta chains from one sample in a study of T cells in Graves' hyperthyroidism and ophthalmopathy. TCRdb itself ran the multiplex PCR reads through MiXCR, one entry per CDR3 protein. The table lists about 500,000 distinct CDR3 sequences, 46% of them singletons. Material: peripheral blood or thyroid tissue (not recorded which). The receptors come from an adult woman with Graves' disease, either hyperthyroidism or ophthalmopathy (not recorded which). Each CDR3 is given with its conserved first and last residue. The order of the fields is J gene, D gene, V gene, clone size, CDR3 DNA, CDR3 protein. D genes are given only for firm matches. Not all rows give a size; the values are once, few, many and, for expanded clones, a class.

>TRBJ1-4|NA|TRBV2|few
TGTGCCAGCAGTGAAGTCGGAGGGAACGAAAAACTGTTTTTT
CASSEVGGNEKLFF
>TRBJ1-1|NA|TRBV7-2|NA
TGTGCCAGCAGCTTATCAGGAGCACAGATGAACACTGAAGCTTTCTTT
CASSLSGAQMNTEAFF
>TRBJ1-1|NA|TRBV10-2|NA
TGCGCCAGCAGTGACCTCTATGCGGACACAGGAGGGATTCGGGCTGAAGCTTTCTTT
CASSDLYADTGGIRAEAFF
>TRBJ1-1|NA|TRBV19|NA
TGTGCCAGTAGTCACCATGAGGCGTACACTGAAGCTTTCTTT
CASSHHEAYTEAFF
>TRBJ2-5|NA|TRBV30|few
TGTGCCTGGCGACCCCTCCAAGAGACCCAGTACTTC
CAWRPLQETQYF
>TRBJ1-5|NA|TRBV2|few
TGTGCCAGCAGTCCTCTGAGTGGTGTTAGCAATCAGCCCCAGCATTTT
CASSPLSGVSNQPQHF
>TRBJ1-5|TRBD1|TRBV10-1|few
TGCGCCAGCAGTGAAAACAGGGGCCAGCCCCAGCATTTT
CASSENRGQPQHF
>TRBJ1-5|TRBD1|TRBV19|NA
TGTGCCAGTACCCGCGAGGGGGACAGGGGGCATCAGCCCCAGCATTTT
CASTREGDRGHQPQHF
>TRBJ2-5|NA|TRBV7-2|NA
TGTGCCAGCAGTGAATCGGGGCGGGGAGAGACCCAGTACTTC
CASSESGRGETQYF
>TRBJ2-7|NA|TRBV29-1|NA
TGCAGCGTTGTTGTAGGTATCCCCTACGAGCAGTACTTC
CSVVVGIPYEQYF
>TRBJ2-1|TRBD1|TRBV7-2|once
TGTGCCAGCAGCTTAGTTCGGGGGACAGGGTATCAGTTCTTC
CASSLVRGTGYQFF
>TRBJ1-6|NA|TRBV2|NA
TGTGCCACCGGGACACCCAATTCACCCCTCCACTTT
CATGTPNSPLHF
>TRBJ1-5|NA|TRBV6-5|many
TGTGCCAGCAGTTACTCTAGGGTCGCCCTTCAGCCCCAGCATTTT
CASSYSRVALQPQHF
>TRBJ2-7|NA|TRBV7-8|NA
TGTGCCAGCAGCAAAGGAGCGGCTAGCTCCTACGAGCAGTACTTC
CASSKGAASSYEQYF
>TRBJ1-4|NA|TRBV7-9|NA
TGTGCCAGCAGCCCGACTACCGGAGAAAAACTGTTTTTT
CASSPTTGEKLFF
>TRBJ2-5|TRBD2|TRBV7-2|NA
TGTGCCAGCACCCTATGGGGTAGCGGGAGAGAAGAGACCCAGTACTTC
CASTLWGSGREETQYF
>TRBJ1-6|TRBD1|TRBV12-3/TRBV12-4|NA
TGTGCCACCGGGACAGGAAATTCACCCCTCCACTTT
CATGTGNSPLHF
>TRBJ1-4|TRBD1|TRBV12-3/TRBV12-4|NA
TGTGCCAGCACCCTACAGGGGGCGCGTGAAAAACTGTTTTTT
CASTLQGAREKLFF
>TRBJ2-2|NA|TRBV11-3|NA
TGTGCCAGCAGCTTAGGAACACCTACTCCTACCGGGGAGCTGTTTTTT
CASSLGTPTPTGELFF
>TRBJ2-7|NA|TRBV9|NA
TGTGCCAGCAGCGTGGGTACCCGCCCATCCGAGCAGTACTTC
CASSVGTRPSEQYF
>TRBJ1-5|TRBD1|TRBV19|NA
TGTGCCAGTAGTATGCTGACAGGGCATTTTAATCAGCCCCAGCATTTT
CASSMLTGHFNQPQHF
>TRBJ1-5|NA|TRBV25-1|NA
TGTGCCAGCAGTGTAAATGGGGGTAATCAGCCCCAGCATTTT
CASSVNGGNQPQHF
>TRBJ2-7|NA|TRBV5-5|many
TGTGCCAGCAGCTTGGTCCTTGAAGAGCAGTACTTC
CASSLVLEEQYF
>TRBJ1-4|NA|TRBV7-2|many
TGTGCCAGCAGCCCATACACATCAACTAATGAAAAACTGTTTTTT
CASSPYTSTNEKLFF
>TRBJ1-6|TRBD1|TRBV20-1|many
TGCAGTGCAAGGACAGGGCCCGGTTCACCCCTCCACTTT
CSARTGPGSPLHF
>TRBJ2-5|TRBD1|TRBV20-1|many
TGCAGTGCCCCGGGACAGGGGATAGAGACCCAGTACTTC
CSAPGQGIETQYF
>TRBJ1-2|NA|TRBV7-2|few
TGTGCCAGCAGCTTACTTAGCGGCTACACCTTC
CASSLLSGYTF
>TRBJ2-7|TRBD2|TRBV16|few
TGTGCCAGCAGCCAATCTGGAGCTAGCGGATCCTACGAGCAGTACTTC
CASSQSGASGSYEQYF
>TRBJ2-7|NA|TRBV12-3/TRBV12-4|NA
TGTGCCAGCAGTCGCCGGACAGACACCGGGGAGCTGTACTTC
CASSRRTDTGELYF
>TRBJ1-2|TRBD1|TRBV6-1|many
TGTGCCAGCAGTGCTGACAGGGGGGGCTATGGCTACACCTTC
CASSADRGGYGYTF
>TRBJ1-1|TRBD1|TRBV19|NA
TGTGCCAGTAGTATCCAAGACAGGGGGAACACTGAAGCTTTCTTT
CASSIQDRGNTEAFF
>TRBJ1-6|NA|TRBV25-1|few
TGTGCCAGCAGTCCAGGCGATGTTGGTTCACCCCTCCACTTT
CASSPGDVGSPLHF
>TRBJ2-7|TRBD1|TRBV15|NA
TGTGCCACCAGCAGAGACGACAGGGGTCCGTCCGAGCAGTACTTC
CATSRDDRGPSEQYF
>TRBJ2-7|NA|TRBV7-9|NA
TGTGCCAGCAGACGGACTTCGATCTACGAGCAGTACTTC
CASRRTSIYEQYF
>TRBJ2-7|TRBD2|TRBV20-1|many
TGCAGTGCCAGAGATAGTGGACTAGCGGGAGCTATGAGGTACGAGCAGTACTTC
CSARDSGLAGAMRYEQYF
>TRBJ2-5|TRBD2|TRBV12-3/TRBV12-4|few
TGTGCCAGCAGTTCGATTCGACTAGCGGGAGCTGGAGAGACCCAGTACTTC
CASSSIRLAGAGETQYF
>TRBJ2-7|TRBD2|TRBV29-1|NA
TGCAGCTATTTAGCGGGAGAGGGGTACGAGCAGTACTTC
CSYLAGEGYEQYF
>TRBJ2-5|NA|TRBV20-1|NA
TGCAGTGCGAACAGGAAAGAGACCCAGTACTTC
CSANRKETQYF
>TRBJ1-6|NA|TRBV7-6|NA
TGTGCCAGCAGCTTTGAGCGAACTTCACCCCTCCACTTT
CASSFERTSPLHF
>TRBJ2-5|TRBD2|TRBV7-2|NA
TGTGCCAGCAGCTTAGAGTGGGCGCTAGCGGGAAGGTGGGAGACCCAGTACTTC
CASSLEWALAGRWETQYF
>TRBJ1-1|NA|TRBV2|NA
TGTGCCAGCAGTGAGCGGTCTAGAGGGCAGGGCCCTGAAGCTTTCTTT
CASSERSRGQGPEAFF